Below, one T cell receptor (beta chain) is given with its context. The antigen is unknown. These data are taken from a study of cytomegalovirus exposure and HLA in healthy donors. General study points: What a later analysis showed was that several of the most significant clusters appeared linked to common viral pathogens.

It was with 60 Vbeta and 13 Jbeta primers that the PCR ran. Some clones are missing from TCRdb's copy, which holds only in-frame ones; the method was immunoSEQ multiplex PCR. The sample gives about 140,000 clones, roughly 80% of which show up once; around 3.9% is in the top ten. Specimen: PBMCs. The TCR was taken from a middle-aged man in good health and CMV-seropositive.

The CDR3 nucleotides read TGTGCCAGCAGCCGGACAGCCTACAATGAGCAGTTCTTC. This codes for CASSRTAYNEQFF. The chain uses TRBV5-6 and TRBJ2-1; D may be TRBD1 (6 bases). Germline V CDR1 and CDR2: SGHDT, YYEEEE. V lost 4 bases and J lost 2, with 7 bases in between. The CDR3 is 13 amino acids. Looking up the rest from reference TRBV5-6 and TRBJ2-1 gives the full variable domain: DAGVTQSPTHLIKTRGQQVTLRCSPKSGHDTVSWYQQALGQGPQFIFQYYEEEERQRGNFPDRFSGHQFPNYSSELNVNALLLGDSALYLCASSRTAYNEQFFGPGTRLTVL.